This T cell receptor beta chain was identified in a study of blood T cell repertoires in COVID-19. Whole-study context: Acute-phase and convalescent COVID-19 samples originated in the United States, Italy and Spain. The analysed material was cDNA or gDNA that came from T cells, B-cell-depleted T cells, or PBMCs.

The CDR3 spans 16 residues. CDR1 and CDR2 from the germline V gene are KGHDR and SFDVKD. The V end lost 5 bases, the J end lost 0 bases, and 13 bases lay between the germline ends. In the source study's methods: Amplification of reference gene primers was used by the study to estimate nucleated cell counts. Sequenced by immunoSEQ multiplex PCR; TCRdb stores in-frame clones only, minus some. V, J and clone size are taken as reported in that table, and D and trimming were inferred from the DNA itself. The sample contains a few hundred thousand clones, about 90% of which appear only once. Input material: peripheral blood. The TCR sequence derives from a woman in her 30s with COVID-19, enrolled during active disease. The V gene is TRBV24-1, the J gene TRBJ2-1, with D perhaps TRBD2 (6 bases). Written as DNA, the CDR3 is TGTGCCACCAGTGGCCCGCGGGGTTCCTCCTACAATGAGCAGTTCTTC. Translation: CATSGPRGSSYNEQFF.